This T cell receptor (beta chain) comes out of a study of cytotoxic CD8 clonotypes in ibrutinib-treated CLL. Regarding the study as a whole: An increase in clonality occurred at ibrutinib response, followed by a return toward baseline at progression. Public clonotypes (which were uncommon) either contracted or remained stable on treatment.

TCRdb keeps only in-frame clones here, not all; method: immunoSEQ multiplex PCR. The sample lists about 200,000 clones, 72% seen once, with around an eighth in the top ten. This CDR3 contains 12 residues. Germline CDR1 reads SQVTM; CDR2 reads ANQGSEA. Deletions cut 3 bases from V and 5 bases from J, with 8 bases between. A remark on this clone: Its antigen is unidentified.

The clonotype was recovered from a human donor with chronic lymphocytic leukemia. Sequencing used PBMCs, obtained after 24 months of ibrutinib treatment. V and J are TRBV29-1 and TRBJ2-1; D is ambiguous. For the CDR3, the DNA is TGCAGCGTTGATTCGGTTCACAATGAGCAGTTCTTC. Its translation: CSVDSVHNEQFF.